This T cell receptor (beta chain) appears in the sequencing data of a study of cytomegalovirus exposure and HLA in healthy donors. Researchers ran the PCR with 60 Vbeta and 13 Jbeta primers. Sequencing used immunoSEQ multiplex PCR; TCRdb keeps in-frame clones, though not all of them. The profile shows more than 100,000 clones, roughly three fifths of them singletons. Comments on this clone: The antigen is not known. Other DNA sequences in the sample encode the same CDR3.

Findings and limits, study-wide: Rare sequences made up most TCRs, while some public TCRs were found in many donors. Information on immune exposure was restricted to one variable (CMV serostatus).

Germline CDR1 LNHDA, CDR2 SQIVND (reference sequence). J was trimmed by 10 bases and V by 7 bases; bases with no gene match: 8. The CDR3 is 14 residues long. V is TRBV19 and J is TRBJ1-6; 9 nucleotides agree with TRBD1. Sequenced sample: PBMCs. The receptor's source is a woman aged 40 to 49 in good health and CMV-seronegative. CDR3 region: CASTGQGKGSPLHF. CDR3 in DNA: TGTGCCAGTACTGGACAGGGGAAAGGATCACCCCTCCACTTT.